Following are 4 T cell receptor beta chains from one sample sequenced in a study of blood T cell repertoires in COVID-19. Data came from immunoSEQ multiplex PCR; TCRdb stores just in-frame clones and leaves some out. The sample lists a few hundred thousand clones; approximately 88% were seen once. The sequencing input was peripheral blood. The source is a woman aged 45-59 years with active or convalescent COVID-19.

The chain links TRBV5-1 to TRBJ2-7; 7 bases agree with TRBD1. Germline V gene data show CDR1 as SGHRS and CDR2 as YFSETQ. The V segment lost 4 bases and the J segment 2 bases; nucleotides outside the gene matches: 6. The CDR3 consists of 14 residues. CDR3 in amino acids: CASSTGQEAYEQYF. For the CDR3, the DNA is TGCGCCAGCAGCACCGGACAGGAAGCCTACGAGCAGTACTTC.

The sample holds one count of this clone. The chain has TRBV10-3 and TRBJ2-7, with D perhaps TRBD1 (5 bases). V lost 4 bases, J lost 3 bases, and 16 bases lay in between. This CDR3 region has 15 residues. Germline V gene sequence: CDR1 ENHRY, CDR2 SYGVKD. In DNA form, the CDR3 reads TGTGCCATCAGTGCAGGTGACAGAGGCGGCTACGAGCAGTACTTC. It yields the protein CAISAGDRGGYEQYF.

V is TRBV7-9 and J is TRBJ2-7; maybe TRBD1 (6 bases). The CDR3 length is 18 residues. Deletions cut 5 bases from V and 3 bases from J, with 26 bases between. Germline-derived CDR1 and CDR2 are SEHNR and FQNEAQ (reference sequence). Here the CDR3 reads CASSPVLPQPGAIYEQYF. The CDR3 DNA reads as TGTGCCAGCAGCCCCGTGTTGCCTCAACCAGGGGCGATCTACGAGCAGTACTTC.

This clone has only a few counts. The V and J genes are TRBV6-5 and TRBJ1-4, with TRBD1 identical over 7 bases. The J segment lost 4 bases and the V segment lost 5 bases, leaving 7 bases of the junction unmatched. The germline V gene encodes CDR1 MNHEY and CDR2 SVGAGI. CDR3 length equals 15 residues. Here the CDR3 reads CASSPWDSFNEKLFF. The CDR3 DNA reads as TGTGCCAGCAGTCCCTGGGACAGTTTTAATGAAAAACTGTTTTTT.